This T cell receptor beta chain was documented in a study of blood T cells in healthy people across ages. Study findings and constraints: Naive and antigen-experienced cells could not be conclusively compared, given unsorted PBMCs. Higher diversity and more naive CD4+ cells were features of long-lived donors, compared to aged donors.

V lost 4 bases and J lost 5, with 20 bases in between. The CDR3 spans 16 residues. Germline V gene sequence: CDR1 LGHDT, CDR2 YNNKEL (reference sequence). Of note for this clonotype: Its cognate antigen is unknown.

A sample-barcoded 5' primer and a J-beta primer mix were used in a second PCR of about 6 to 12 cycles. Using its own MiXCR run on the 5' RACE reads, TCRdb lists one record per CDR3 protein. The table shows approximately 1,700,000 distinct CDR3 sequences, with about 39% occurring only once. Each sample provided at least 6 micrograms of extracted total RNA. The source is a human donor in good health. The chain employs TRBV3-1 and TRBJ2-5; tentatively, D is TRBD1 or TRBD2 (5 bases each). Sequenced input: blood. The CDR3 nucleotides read TGTGCCAGCAGCCCCCGGCCCGCAGGGAGAGAGGAGACCCAGTACTTC. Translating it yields CASSPRPAGREETQYF.